This is a list of T cell receptor beta chains from one sample in a study of blood T cells in healthy people across ages. MiXCR, run by TCRdb on the 5' RACE reads, gives a single entry per CDR3 protein. The sample carries almost 1 million distinct CDR3 sequences, approximately 50% recorded once. Sequencing input: blood. The receptors derive from a woman aged 60 to 75 in good health. CDR3s include the opening cysteine and the closing phenylalanine or tryptophan. Fields, in order: V gene, D gene, J gene, clone size, CDR3 protein, CDR3 DNA. D genes are given only for firm matches. The listing skips clone size in some rows; elsewhere it reads once, few, many or a size class.

V: TRBV6-6; D: TRBD1; J: TRBJ1-2; size: few; CDR3: CASSYSRGINYGYTF; DNA: TGTGCCAGCAGTTACTCCAGGGGGATAAACTATGGCTACACCTTC
V: TRBV7-2; D: .; J: TRBJ1-2; size: .; CDR3: CASSQSRAGTHGYTF; DNA: TGTGCCAGCAGCCAAAGCAGGGCAGGGACACATGGCTACACCTTC
V: TRBV7-2; D: TRBD1; J: TRBJ2-7; size: .; CDR3: CASSFEPGQEYEQYF; DNA: TGTGCCAGCAGCTTTGAACCGGGACAGGAGTACGAGCAGTACTTC
V: TRBV4-3; D: TRBD2; J: TRBJ2-7; size: .; CDR3: CASSQAQAGGLSSYNEQYF; DNA: TGCGCCAGCAGCCAAGCCCAAGCGGGAGGCCTAAGCTCCTACAATGAGCAGTACTTC
V: TRBV12-3/TRBV12-4; D: .; J: TRBJ2-5; size: .; CDR3: CASRTQGGQETQYF; DNA: TGTGCCAGCAGAACCCAGGGGGGCCAAGAGACCCAGTACTTC
V: TRBV3-1; D: TRBD2; J: TRBJ2-7; size: .; CDR3: CASSPQYQPGLGYEQYF; DNA: TGTGCCAGCAGCCCGCAATATCAACCGGGACTAGGTTACGAGCAGTACTTC
V: TRBV28; D: .; J: TRBJ2-5; size: .; CDR3: CASRSTIETQYF; DNA: TGTGCCAGCAGATCCACGATTGAGACCCAGTACTTC
V: TRBV28; D: .; J: TRBJ2-1; size: few; CDR3: CASSPGAGSYNEQFF; DNA: TGTGCCAGCAGCCCCGGGGCAGGGTCGTACAATGAGCAGTTCTTC
V: TRBV10-3; D: TRBD1; J: TRBJ2-1; size: once; CDR3: CATQTGTVYNEQFF; DNA: TGTGCCACACAAACCGGGACAGTATACAATGAGCAGTTCTTC
V: TRBV4-2; D: TRBD1; J: TRBJ1-6; size: many; CDR3: CASSQIIRTGLGSPLHF; DNA: TGTGCCAGCAGCCAAATCATTCGGACAGGGTTAGGATCACCCCTCCACTTT
V: TRBV6-2/TRBV6-3; D: TRBD1; J: TRBJ2-7; size: .; CDR3: CAGANGGTGANEQYF; DNA: TGTGCCGGCGCCAATGGGGGGACAGGGGCCAATGAGCAGTACTTC
V: TRBV7-2; D: .; J: TRBJ2-1; size: .; CDR3: CASSLGSPISEQFF; DNA: TGTGCCAGCAGCTTAGGATCCCCGATATCCGAGCAGTTCTTC
V: TRBV4-2; D: .; J: TRBJ1-4; size: .; CDR3: CASARRDEKLFF; DNA: TGTGCCAGCGCCAGGAGGGATGAAAAACTGTTTTTT
V: TRBV7-9; D: .; J: TRBJ2-5; size: few; CDR3: CASSLDGRAETQYF; DNA: TGTGCCAGCAGCTTAGATGGGAGAGCAGAGACCCAGTACTTC
V: TRBV7-3; D: .; J: TRBJ2-5; size: .; CDR3: CASSLTRASETQYF; DNA: TGTGCCAGCAGCTTAACGAGGGCCAGTGAGACCCAGTACTTC
V: TRBV2; D: .; J: TRBJ1-1; size: .; CDR3: CASTPVNTEAFF; DNA: TGTGCCAGCACCCCTGTCAACACTGAAGCTTTCTTT
V: TRBV20-1; D: .; J: TRBJ2-1; size: many; CDR3: CSARVVVRGEQFF; DNA: TGCAGTGCTAGAGTCGTTGTGCGGGGTGAGCAGTTCTTC
V: TRBV2; D: .; J: TRBJ1-2; size: .; CDR3: CASAALGGSNYGYTF; DNA: TGTGCCAGCGCCGCCCTAGGGGGGAGTAACTATGGCTACACCTTC
V: TRBV6-1; D: .; J: TRBJ2-7; size: once; CDR3: CASSERSVRSSYEQYF; DNA: TGTGCCAGCAGTGAAAGGTCGGTTCGGAGCTCCTACGAGCAGTACTTC
V: TRBV14; D: .; J: TRBJ2-3; size: .; CDR3: CASSQWRVSTDTQYF; DNA: TGTGCCAGCAGCCAATGGAGGGTGAGCACAGATACGCAGTATTTT
V: TRBV9; D: .; J: TRBJ2-7; size: few; CDR3: CASSVGVNYEQYF; DNA: TGTGCCAGCAGCGTAGGGGTCAACTACGAGCAGTACTTC
V: TRBV5-5; D: TRBD1; J: TRBJ2-7; size: .; CDR3: CASSFRTGDHYEQYF; DNA: TGTGCCAGCAGCTTCAGGACAGGGGATCACTACGAGCAGTACTTC
V: TRBV6-6; D: .; J: TRBJ2-3; size: .; CDR3: CASSSFTTDTQYF; DNA: TGTGCCAGCAGTTCCTTCACCACAGATACGCAGTATTTT
V: TRBV2; D: .; J: TRBJ2-3; size: few; CDR3: CASSEAGFGSDTQYF; DNA: TGTGCCAGCAGTGAGGCTGGCTTTGGCTCAGATACGCAGTATTTT
V: TRBV6-2/TRBV6-3; D: .; J: TRBJ1-2; size: .; CDR3: CASSAWTGDGYTF; DNA: TGTGCCAGCAGTGCATGGACGGGAGATGGCTACACCTTC
V: TRBV25-1; D: .; J: TRBJ1-2; size: few; CDR3: CASSEVGAGYGYTF; DNA: TGTGCCAGCAGTGAGGTGGGGGCAGGCTATGGCTACACCTTC
V: TRBV29-1; D: .; J: TRBJ2-1; size: .; CDR3: CSAIGGEVGNEQFF; DNA: TGCAGCGCCATAGGGGGAGAGGTCGGGAATGAGCAGTTCTTC
V: TRBV12-3/TRBV12-4; D: .; J: TRBJ2-7; size: few; CDR3: CASTEGNLEQYF; DNA: TGTGCCAGCACCGAGGGGAATCTCGAGCAGTACTTC
V: TRBV6-1; D: .; J: TRBJ1-2; size: .; CDR3: CASSEFWDGYTF; DNA: TGTGCCAGCAGTGAATTTTGGGATGGCTACACCTTC
V: TRBV12-3/TRBV12-4; D: .; J: TRBJ2-1; size: few; CDR3: CASSLSRNNEQFF; DNA: TGTGCCAGCAGTTTAAGTAGGAACAATGAGCAGTTCTTC
V: TRBV28; D: TRBD2; J: TRBJ2-1; size: few; CDR3: CASSRPVGGLCEQFF; DNA: TGTGCCAGCAGCCGACCTGTGGGAGGGCTTTGTGAGCAGTTCTTC
V: TRBV7-2; D: .; J: TRBJ2-3; size: few; CDR3: CASSLREETDTQYF; DNA: TGTGCCAGCAGCTTAAGAGAGGAGACAGATACGCAGTATTTT
V: TRBV4-1; D: .; J: TRBJ2-5; size: .; CDR3: CASSQVGVKETQYF; DNA: TGCGCCAGCAGCCAAGTGGGCGTTAAAGAGACCCAGTACTTC
V: TRBV5-1; D: TRBD1; J: TRBJ2-5; size: few; CDR3: CASSFGTGVPETQYF; DNA: TGCGCCAGCAGCTTCGGGACAGGGGTCCCCGAGACCCAGTACTTC
V: TRBV20-1; D: .; J: TRBJ1-5; size: .; CDR3: CSASRAGTFGQPQHF; DNA: TGCAGTGCTAGTCGGGCCGGGACATTCGGTCAGCCCCAGCATTTT
V: TRBV7-2; D: .; J: TRBJ2-5; size: few; CDR3: CASSPDAETQYF; DNA: TGTGCCAGCAGCCCCGATGCGGAGACCCAGTACTTC
V: TRBV11-2; D: TRBD2; J: TRBJ2-3; size: .; CDR3: CASSLDLLTSGRAGSTDTQYF; DNA: TGTGCCAGCAGCTTAGATCTCCTAACTAGCGGGAGGGCCGGTAGCACAGATACGCAGTATTTT
V: TRBV29-1; D: .; J: TRBJ2-7; size: .; CDR3: CSVEGGPRYEQYF; DNA: TGCAGCGTTGAAGGTGGGCCTAGGTACGAGCAGTACTTC
V: TRBV6-6; D: .; J: TRBJ2-7; size: .; CDR3: CASSDSNANYEQYF; DNA: TGTGCCAGCAGTGACTCGAACGCCAACTACGAGCAGTACTTC